This T cell receptor beta chain came from a study of T cell responses to AZD1222 COVID-19 vaccine. The assay was immunoSEQ multiplex PCR, and TCRdb's table has in-frame clones only and misses some. The sample carries roughly 140,000 clones, around 89% recorded once. The ends were cut back, 4 bases at V and 3 bases at J, with 9 bases in the middle. This CDR3 is 13 amino acids long. The chain recombines TRBV12-3 or TRBV12-4 with TRBJ1-2, with D hard to call. The TCR originated in an adult in good health. The sample here was peripheral blood, taken on day 0 of AZD1222 vaccination. CDR3 coding DNA: TGTGCCAGCAGTTACGGTGGGGACTATGGCTACACCTTC. Amino acid sequence: CASSYGGDYGYTF.